A selection of T cell receptor beta chains follows, all from one sample in a study of cytomegalovirus exposure and HLA in healthy donors. The table came from immunoSEQ multiplex PCR; TCRdb's copy has only in-frame clones and leaves some out. Here the sample spans hundreds of thousands of clones, around 79% being singletons. Specimen: PBMCs. These receptors originate from a male donor in good health and CMV-seronegative. Each CDR3 is given with its conserved first and last residue. D genes are given only for firm matches. Rows give clone size only sometimes, using once, few, many, or a class for an expanded clone.

size: -; J: TRBJ2-7; D: -; V: TRBV7-9; length: 16; CDR3: CASSTQDSVYLYEQYF; DNA: TGTGCCAGCAGCACCCAGGACAGCGTCTACCTATACGAGCAGTACTTC
size: -; J: TRBJ2-7; D: -; V: TRBV28; length: 15; CDR3: CASSSHSDRAYEQYF; DNA: TGTGCCAGCAGTTCCCACTCCGACAGAGCCTACGAGCAGTACTTC
size: -; J: TRBJ2-4; D: TRBD2; V: TRBV2; length: 13; CDR3: CASVRGATDIQYF; DNA: TGTGCCAGCGTGCGGGGGGCCACGGACATTCAGTACTTC
size: few; J: TRBJ1-4; D: -; V: TRBV2; length: 15; CDR3: CASSEAGGLNEKLFF; DNA: TGTGCCAGCAGTGAAGCAGGGGGTCTTAATGAAAAACTGTTTTTT
size: -; J: TRBJ2-1; D: TRBD2; V: TRBV7-9; length: 15; CDR3: CASKTSRSSYNEQFF; DNA: TGTGCCAGCAAGACTAGCCGGAGCTCCTACAATGAGCAGTTCTTC
size: -; J: TRBJ2-1; D: TRBD2; V: TRBV5-5; length: 14; CDR3: CASSLRREFDEQFF; DNA: TGTGCCAGCAGCTTGCGGCGGGAGTTCGATGAGCAGTTCTTC
size: -; J: TRBJ2-7; D: TRBD1; V: TRBV5-1; length: 16; CDR3: CASSLGSGGLDYEQYF; DNA: TGCGCCAGCAGCTTGGGGTCAGGGGGCCTAGACTACGAGCAGTACTTC
size: -; J: TRBJ2-7; D: TRBD1; V: TRBV5-4; length: 14; CDR3: CASSLGDRGREQYF; DNA: TGTGCCAGCAGCTTGGGGGACAGGGGGAGGGAGCAGTACTTC
size: -; J: TRBJ2-3; D: -; V: TRBV18; length: 12; CDR3: CASSPNTDTQYF; DNA: TGTGCCAGCTCACCTAACACAGATACGCAGTATTTT
size: -; J: TRBJ2-2; D: TRBD1; V: TRBV28; length: 14; CDR3: CASRRTGANGELFF; DNA: TGTGCCAGCAGGCGGACAGGGGCGAACGGGGAGCTGTTTTTT
size: -; J: TRBJ2-4; D: -; V: TRBV19; length: 16; CDR3: CASSTESLGPKNIQYF; DNA: TGTGCCAGTAGTACCGAATCACTGGGGCCCAAAAACATTCAGTACTTC